This TCR beta chain was sequenced for a study of cytomegalovirus exposure and HLA in healthy donors. This CDR3 is built from 14 residues. Germline lookup yields CDR1 SNHLY and CDR2 FYNNEI. V lost 6 bases and J lost 4, with 15 bases in between. Both 60 Vbeta primers and 13 Jbeta primers went into the PCR. Original handling: In a later analysis, 75 million to 85 million unique TCR beta chains included roughly 11 million shared by two or more donors. Clones were sequenced by immunoSEQ multiplex PCR, and TCRdb holds only the in-frame ones, with some missing. The D gene and trimming were derived from the DNA, and the V and J assignments and clone size from that table. Among about 91,000 clones listed, around 67% were seen once.

The chain employs TRBV2 and TRBJ1-2, with D possibly matching TRBD1 (6 bases). The TCR sequence derives from a human donor in good health. The sequenced material came from PBMCs. CDR3: CASSRTVSSYGYTF. CDR3 DNA sequence: TGTGCCAGCAGCCGGACAGTCTCAAGCTATGGCTACACCTTC.